These 19 T cell receptor beta chains originate from one sample sequenced in a study of blood T cells in healthy people across ages. Alongside a J-beta primer mix, a sample-barcoded 5' primer served in a second PCR lasting roughly 7 to 12 cycles. Each CDR3 protein gets one entry after TCRdb re-called the 5' RACE reads with MiXCR. The repertoire has 800,000 to 1,300,000 distinct CDR3 sequences, about 23% of them found once; the top ten carry less than 0.85%. The same data also went into a second study, on T cells of mothers and their children.

Sequencing was performed on blood. Receptors were obtained from a girl aged 2-9 years in good health.

The J gene is TRBJ2-3, the V gene TRBV2, with 9 bases that match TRBD2. This CDR3 is built from 14 residues. Germline loops: CDR1 SNHLY, CDR2 FYNNEI. V was pared by 7 bases and J by 12 bases, with 14 bases of the junction left unmatched. CDR3 region: CASTSPLIAGVQYF. CDR3 nucleotide sequence: TGTGCCAGCACCTCACCCCTTATAGCGGGGGTACAGTATTTT.

The chain has TRBV12-3 or TRBV12-4 and TRBJ1-2, with D uncertain. The CDR3 runs to 14 residues. The V end was cut by 3 bases, the J end by 4 bases, with 12 bases between. CDR3 region: CASSLEASGYGYTF. CDR3 in DNA: TGTGCCAGCAGTTTGGAGGCGTCGGGCTATGGCTACACCTTC.

The chain joins TRBV20-1 to TRBJ2-5; D not certain. The end of the DNA is better explained by TRBJ2-7, so the J call may be wrong. The CDR3 spans 13 residues. The germline CDR1 and CDR2 sequences are DFQATT and SNEGSKA (reference sequence). For the CDR3, the DNA is TGCAGTGCTAGAGACACGGACTCCTACGAGCAGTACTTC. Translated, it gives CSARDTDSYEQYF.

The V call is TRBV18, the J call TRBJ2-5; no clear D. TRBJ2-1 matches the DNA end more closely, so the J call is doubtful. The CDR3 has 13 amino acids. Looked up from germline, CDR1 is KGHSH and CDR2 is LQKENI. In nucleotides, the CDR3 is TGTGCCAGCTCACTCTACCTCAACGATGAGCAGTTCTTC. It codes for CASSLYLNDEQFF.

This chain uses TRBV6-6 with TRBJ1-5; D call uncertain. V dropped 5 bases and J dropped 2 bases, with 13 bases sitting between them. The CDR3 spans 15 residues. Germline loops: CDR1 MNHNY, CDR2 SVGAGI (reference sequence). CDR3 amino acids: CASSTGDWGNQPQHF. The CDR3 DNA reads TGTGCCAGCAGTACCGGAGACTGGGGCAATCAGCCCCAGCATTTT.

This clonotype was seen a few times. V gene TRBV20-1 combines with J gene TRBJ2-1; 7 nucleotides agree with TRBD2. Germline V gene data show CDR1 as DFQATT and CDR2 as SNEGSKA (reference sequence). V shed 2 bases and J 5 bases; nucleotides not matched to a gene: 3. This CDR3 is built from 13 residues. The CDR3 DNA reads TGCAGTGCTAGACTGACTAGCCACAATGAGCAGTTCTTC. This sequence encodes CSARLTSHNEQFF.

This sequence joins TRBV7-6 and TRBJ2-5; D is unresolved. This CDR3 comprises 13 residues. The germline V gene has CDR1 SGHVS and CDR2 FNYEAQ. V was shortened by 3 bases and J by 5 bases, with 10 bases between the two germline ends. CDR3 nucleotide sequence: TGTGCCAGCAGCTTTGTCGTTATGGAGACCCAGTACTTC. This gives the protein CASSFVVMETQYF.

This chain connects TRBV28 to TRBJ1-2, with no clear D. The germline V and J ends were trimmed by 2 bases and 7 bases, with 11 bases remaining between them. The germline CDR1 and CDR2 sequences are MDHEN and SYDVKM. The CDR3 is 13 residues long. CDR3 DNA: TGTGCCAGCAGTTTAAGTCTGTTGACTGGCTACACCTTC. Protein sequence: CASSLSLLTGYTF.

In its sample, this clonotype was seen many times. The gene calls are TRBV12-3 or TRBV12-4 and TRBJ2-3; D gene unclear. V shed 5 bases and J shed 5 bases, with 5 bases lying between them. CDR3 length: 11 amino acids. Written as DNA, the CDR3 is TGTGCCAGCAGTACACTAGATACGCAGTATTTT. Protein: CASSTLDTQYF.

The gene calls are TRBV12-3 or TRBV12-4 and TRBJ2-4; 9 bases are shared with TRBD1. The CDR3 is 19 residues long. J gave up 2 bases and V 4 bases, and 15 bases lay outside the gene matches. The CDR3 DNA is TGTGCCAGCAGTTCCCCTAAATATGACAGGGGGGCGACCAAAAACATTCAGTACTTC. Translation: CASSSPKYDRGATKNIQYF.

This clonotype turned up a few times. The chain joins TRBV5-6 to TRBJ2-2; the match to TRBD1 covers 8 bases. Germline CDR1 reads SGHDT; CDR2 reads YYEEEE. Trimming took 3 bases from V and 5 from J; bases not matched to a gene: 6. CDR3 length equals 15 residues. This chain's CDR3 is CASSSRGQTTGELFF. In nucleotides, the CDR3 is TGTGCCAGCAGCTCCAGGGGGCAAACAACCGGGGAGCTGTTTTTT. The variable domain in full, completed from reference TRBV5-6 and TRBJ2-2, reads DAGVTQSPTHLIKTRGQQVTLRCSPKSGHDTVSWYQQALGQGPQFIFQYYEEEERQRGNFPDRFSGHQFPNYSSELNVNALLLGDSALYLCASSSRGQTTGELFFGEGSRLTVL.

The chain uses TRBV27 and TRBJ2-7, with D possibly matching TRBD1 (5 bases). Germline-derived CDR1 and CDR2 are MNHEY and SMNVEV (reference sequence). With 3 bases removed from V and 1 base from J, the gap between germline ends came to 13 bases. The length of the CDR3 is 15 residues. Here the CDR3 reads CASSFADRRSYEQYF. The CDR3 coding sequence is TGTGCCAGCAGTTTCGCAGACAGAAGGTCCTACGAGCAGTACTTC.

This clonotype came up a few times. The chain recombines TRBV6-6 with TRBJ2-7; D is unresolved. The end of the DNA fits TRBJ2-1 better, so the J call may be wrong. The germline CDR1 and CDR2 sequences are MNHNY and SVGAGI (reference sequence). The CDR3 loop spans 12 amino acids. This CDR3 reads CASSYSAHEQFF. CDR3 nucleotide sequence: TGTGCCAGCAGTTACTCAGCGCATGAGCAGTTCTTC.

This clonotype has a handful of counts. V usage is TRBV20-1 and J usage is TRBJ2-5, with D perhaps matching TRBD2 (5 bases). The CDR3 is 12 amino acids. Germline V gene data show CDR1 as DFQATT and CDR2 as SNEGSKA (reference sequence). The V end lost 6 bases, the J end lost 1 base, and 9 bases lay between the germline ends. CDR3 bases: TGCAGTGCCGACGGAGGCCAAGAGACCCAGTACTTC. The encoded protein is CSADGGQETQYF.

This clonotype was detected only a few times. The chain links TRBV2 to TRBJ2-5; 8 bases are a match to TRBD2. The end of the DNA is better explained by TRBJ2-1, so the J call may be wrong. The germline gives CDR1 SNHLY, CDR2 FYNNEI. CDR3 length: 17 amino acids. CDR3 sequence reads: CASSLEASGGGGNEQFF. CDR3 in DNA: TGTGCCAGCAGTCTCGAAGCAAGCGGGGGCGGAGGGAATGAGCAGTTCTTC.

V gene TRBV6-1 combines with J gene TRBJ1-5; tentatively, D is TRBD1 (5 bases). CDR1 is MNHNS and CDR2 is SASEGT in the germline V gene. V was shortened by 6 bases and J by 12 bases, with 12 bases between the two germline ends. CDR3 size: 11 residues. DNA for the CDR3: TGTGCCAGCAGGGACTCGGGACTCCAGCATTTT. Translation gives CASRDSGLQHF.

In its sample, this clonotype was seen a few times. The chain links TRBV29-1 to TRBJ2-1; D is uncertain. The CDR3 contains 11 residues. V dropped 7 bases and J dropped 8 bases, with 12 bases sitting between them. The germline gives CDR1 SQVTM, CDR2 ANQGSEA. The CDR3 coding sequence is TGCAGCGACCGGGTTTGGGATGAGCAGTTCTTC. This codes for CSDRVWDEQFF.

This chain links TRBV7-3 with TRBJ2-3; tentative D call: TRBD1 (6 bases). This CDR3 region has 12 residues. Between the trimmed V and J ends, which lost 5 bases and 8 bases, there was a span of 11 bases. The germline V gene encodes CDR1 SGHTA and CDR2 FQGTGA. Here the CDR3 DNA reads TGTGCCAGCAGCATGGGGGCAGGTACGCAGTATTTT. It yields the protein CASSMGAGTQYF.

V gene TRBV27 combines with J gene TRBJ1-1, with D hard to call. CDR1 MNHEY and CDR2 SMNVEV come from the germline V gene (reference sequence). CDR3 size: 14 residues. Trimming shortened V by 3 bases and J by 0 bases, and 8 bases separated the two germline ends. CDR3 loop: CASSFKGLNTEAFF. The CDR3 bases are TGTGCCAGCAGTTTTAAGGGCTTGAACACTGAAGCTTTCTTT.